Shown below are 3 T cell receptor beta chains from a single sample sequenced in a study of blood T cell repertoires in COVID-19. This table comes from immunoSEQ multiplex PCR, and its TCRdb copy is limited to in-frame clones, with some not included. The data contain 140,000 to 150,000 clones, over 75% of them singletons. Sequenced material: peripheral blood. These receptor sequences come from a man aged 55 to 70 with active or convalescent COVID-19.

The CDR3 here is CASSVTSGTDTQYF. In DNA form, the CDR3 reads TGTGCCAGCAGCGTAACTAGCGGCACAGATACGCAGTATTTT. V gene TRBV9 combines with J gene TRBJ2-3; 7 bases match TRBD2. Germline V gene sequence: CDR1 SGDLS, CDR2 YYNGEE. Trimming removed 1 base from V and 1 base from J; junction bases left unmatched: 0. CDR3 size: 14 residues.

The rearrangement uses TRBV5-1 and TRBJ2-1; TRBD2 matches at 10 bases. Germline-derived CDR1 and CDR2 are SGHRS and YFSETQ. The CDR3 has 16 amino acids. Unmatched junction bases numbered 8, after V lost 4 bases and J lost 4 bases. This chain's CDR3 is CASSLGGLAEYNEQFF. CDR3 nucleotide sequence: TGCGCCAGCAGCCTGGGAGGACTAGCGGAGTACAATGAGCAGTTCTTC.

This clone was detected a few times. The chain couples TRBV7-9 to TRBJ1-1, with D tentatively TRBD1 (6 bases). The germline V gene encodes CDR1 SEHNR and CDR2 FQNEAQ (reference sequence). The ends were cut back, 5 bases at V and 1 base at J, with 20 bases in the middle. The CDR3 spans 17 residues. The CDR3 sequence: CASSRLPSRQENTEAFF. The CDR3 DNA reads as TGTGCCAGCAGCCGCTTACCATCGAGACAGGAGAACACTGAAGCTTTCTTT.